This entry concerns a single T cell receptor beta chain. The antigen is unknown. V was clipped by 4 bases and J by 2 bases, with 15 bases between them. Germline assignment: CDR1 LGHDT and CDR2 YNNKEL (reference sequence). The CDR3 is 17 amino acids. The protocol was immunoSEQ multiplex PCR, while the TCRdb copy is restricted to in-frame clones and leaves out a portion. The profile shows about 68,000 clones, 80% of them singletons. This sample stems from a study of vaccination effects on CD4 cells after COVID-19. Within the ViraFEST assay, antigen-specific CD4+ T cells underwent expansion with viral peptide pools prior to sequencing. CD4+ T cell isolation took place after about nine days of culture. According to the study, vaccine recipients showed no prior SARS-CoV-2 infection and negative nucleocapsid antibodies. At days 3 and 7, half of the medium was exchanged for IL-2 medium.

The sequence was obtained from a human donor who received a COVID-19 vaccine. The V and J genes are TRBV3-1 (or the pseudogene TRBV3-2) and TRBJ1-6; D is perhaps TRBD1 (6 bases). Sequencing used CD4+ T cells from PBMCs cultured with SARS-CoV-2 spike peptides, obtained before COVID-19 vaccination. The CDR3 nucleotides read TGTGCCAGCAGCCGAGAAACAGGGACGCCCTATAATTCACCCCTCCACTTT. It translates to CASSRETGTPYNSPLHF.